Shown below are 30 T cell receptor beta chains from a single sample sequenced in a study of regulatory T cells in long-lasting Graves disease. iRepertoire HTBI primers and Arm-PCR of CDR3 regions built TCR beta libraries. MiXCR, applied by TCRdb to the multiplex PCR reads, yields one record per CDR3 protein. The table includes 700,000 or so distinct CDR3 sequences, 25% to 35% detected once. Time point of the sample: persistent/refractory GD, antithyroid drugs over 5 years with positive TRAb. The TCR library was made from RNA extracted from PBMCs. This specimen consisted of peripheral blood mononuclear cells (PBMCs), obtained when the disease was refractory, from a patient treated with antithyroid drugs. The receptors come from a female donor with Graves disease.

The sample holds many counts of this clonotype. The rearrangement uses TRBV12-3 or TRBV12-4 and TRBJ2-7; tentative D call: TRBD1 (5 bases). The CDR3 sequence is 11 residues long. V lost 6 bases and J 7 bases, leaving 10 bases between the germline ends. The CDR3 sequence: CASSQTVEQYF. The CDR3 nucleotides read TGTGCCAGCAGCCAGACAGTAGAGCAGTACTTC.

The V call is TRBV12-3 or TRBV12-4, the J call TRBJ1-1; D unresolved. The CDR3 contains 15 residues. V was shortened by 6 bases and J by 3 bases, with 17 bases between the two germline ends. CDR3 sequence reads: CASSYPGTTDTEAFF. Written as DNA, the CDR3 is TGTGCCAGCAGCTATCCGGGAACCACCGACACTGAAGCTTTCTTT.

This rearrangement joins TRBV3-1 to TRBJ1-1, with unresolved D. CDR3 size: 13 residues. From germline, CDR1 is LGHDT and CDR2 YNNKEL (reference sequence). Trimming removed 0 bases from V and 6 bases from J, with 8 bases in between. The CDR3 nucleotides are TGTGCCAGCAGCCAAGATGGGATCGCTGAAGCTTTCTTT. Protein sequence: CASSQDGIAEAFF. The full variable domain, with the rest looked up from reference TRBV3-1 and TRBJ1-1, is DTAVSQTPKYLVTQMGNDKSIKCEQNLGHDTMYWYKQDSKKFLKIMFSYNNKELIINETVPNRFSPKSPDKAHLNLHINSLELGDSAVYFCASSQDGIAEAFFGQGTRLTVV.

The chain employs TRBV19 and TRBJ1-1; D perhaps matches TRBD1 (5 bases). The ends were cut back, 7 bases at V and 1 base at J, with 22 bases in the middle. The CDR3 covers 17 residues. Germline V lookup: CDR1 LNHDA, CDR2 SQIVND (reference sequence). The CDR3 reads CASNQIGAGRRNTEAFF. The CDR3 nucleotides read TGTGCCAGTAACCAAATCGGGGCAGGGAGGCGGAACACTGAAGCTTTCTTT. Combining the CDR3 with reference TRBV19 and TRBJ1-1 gives the whole variable domain DGGITQSPKYLFRKEGQNVTLSCEQNLNHDAMYWYRQDPGQGLRLIYYSQIVNDFQKGDIAEGYSVSREKKESFPLTVTSAQKNPTAFYLCASNQIGAGRRNTEAFFGQGTRLTVV.

The V gene is TRBV10-2, the J gene TRBJ2-2, with TRBD1 as a possible D gene (5 bases). With 8 bases removed from V and 1 base from J, the gap between germline ends came to 11 bases. Germline-derived CDR1 and CDR2 are WSHSY and SAAADI. The CDR3 is made up of 14 amino acids. CDR3 nucleotides: TGCGCCAGCCTTGCCAGGGTGAACACCGGGGAGCTGTTTTTT. Amino acids: CASLARVNTGELFF.

The chain is built from TRBV6-1 and TRBJ1-3; D is perhaps TRBD1 (6 bases). Trimming removed 10 bases from V and 2 bases from J, with 15 bases in between. The germline CDR1 and CDR2 sequences are MNHNS and SASEGT. The CDR3 has 14 residues. The CDR3 loop reads CATKQGMTGNTIYF. The CDR3 nucleotides are TGTGCCACCAAACAGGGAATGACTGGAAACACCATATATTTT.

This clonotype was detected only a few times. This CDR3 is CASSSVGSNYGYTF. The CDR3 bases are TGCGCCAGCAGCTCCGTGGGATCCAACTATGGCTACACCTTC. The V call is TRBV5-1, the J call TRBJ1-2; D gene unclear. Trimming took 3 bases from V and 2 from J, leaving 11 bases between them. CDR1 and CDR2 (germline): SGHRS, YFSETQ. The CDR3 length is 14 residues.

V usage is TRBV27 and J usage is TRBJ1-1; tentative D call: TRBD1 (5 bases). Germline lookup yields CDR1 MNHEY and CDR2 SMNVEV (reference sequence). The CDR3 contains 15 residues. V was trimmed by 5 bases and J by 1 base, leaving 14 bases between them. CDR3 loop: CASSTPGRKNTEAFF. CDR3 sequence (DNA): TGTGCCAGCAGTACCCCGGGACGGAAGAACACTGAAGCTTTCTTT.

J is TRBJ1-5 and V is TRBV5-1; the D is unclear. Per germline, CDR1 SGHRS and CDR2 YFSETQ. The CDR3 sequence is 13 residues long. V was clipped by 0 bases and J by 4 bases, with 5 bases between them. Here the CDR3 reads CASSLEPNQPQHF. Here the CDR3 DNA reads TGCGCCAGCAGCTTGGAACCGAATCAGCCCCAGCATTTT.

The V gene is TRBV29-1, the J gene TRBJ1-1; 7 positions match TRBD1. This CDR3 has 13 amino acids. From germline, CDR1 is SQVTM and CDR2 ANQGSEA. CDR3 residues: CRVRGGEATEAFF. CDR3 DNA sequence: TGCAGGGTAAGAGGGGGCGAGGCCACTGAAGCTTTCTTT.

This clonotype was counted only a few times. The chain uses TRBV6-2 or TRBV6-3 and TRBJ1-1, with 7 bases identical to TRBD1. V gave up 2 bases and J gave up 4 bases; unmatched junction bases: 4. The CDR3 covers 14 residues. CDR1 MNHEY and CDR2 SVGEGT come from the germline V gene. The CDR3 sequence: CASSYAQGGTEAFF. CDR3 sequence (DNA): TGTGCCAGCAGTTACGCCCAGGGGGGCACTGAAGCTTTCTTT.

The chain uses TRBV6-2 or TRBV6-3 and TRBJ1-5, with 7 nucleotides matching TRBD1. CDR1 and CDR2 from the germline V gene are MNHEY and SVGEGT. This CDR3 spans 18 amino acids. V lost 6 bases and J lost 6; bases outside the gene matches: 20. The CDR3 is CASSLSTLEGAHGQPQHF. DNA for the CDR3: TGTGCCAGCAGCCTCTCCACCCTTGAGGGGGCGCACGGTCAGCCCCAGCATTTT.

The chain links TRBV9 to TRBJ2-7; 14 nucleotides line up with TRBD2. The CDR3 spans 16 residues. Per germline, CDR1 SGDLS and CDR2 YYNGEE. The ends lost 0 bases at V and 9 bases at J; junction bases unmatched: 8. The CDR3 protein is CASSVEGGLAGVRQYF. The CDR3 coding sequence is TGTGCCAGCAGCGTAGAGGGGGGACTAGCGGGAGTCCGGCAGTACTTC.

This clonotype was counted only a few times. The chain employs TRBV5-1 and TRBJ2-5; D is perhaps TRBD1 (6 bases). V was clipped by 0 bases and J by 2 bases, with 17 bases between them. Germline assignment: CDR1 SGHRS and CDR2 YFSETQ. The length of the CDR3 is 17 residues. CDR3 in amino acids: CASSLGPGTTGQETQYF. In nucleotides, the CDR3 is TGCGCCAGCAGCTTGGGTCCCGGGACAACAGGGCAAGAGACCCAGTACTTC.

The J gene is TRBJ2-5, the V gene TRBV5-6, with unresolved D. V was shortened by 2 bases and J by 5 bases, with 10 bases between the two germline ends. CDR1 is SGHDT and CDR2 is YYEEEE in the germline V gene. There are 13 residues in the CDR3. The CDR3 DNA is TGTGCCAGCAGCTTTAACAGTGACGAGACCCAGTACTTC. Amino acids: CASSFNSDETQYF. The variable domain in full, completed from reference TRBV5-6 and TRBJ2-5, reads DAGVTQSPTHLIKTRGQQVTLRCSPKSGHDTVSWYQQALGQGPQFIFQYYEEEERQRGNFPDRFSGHQFPNYSSELNVNALLLGDSALYLCASSFNSDETQYFGPGTRLLVL.

The J gene is TRBJ2-7, the V gene TRBV20-1; D gene uncertain. Germline-derived CDR1 and CDR2 are DFQATT and SNEGSKA (reference sequence). This CDR3 is built from 11 residues. The V end was cut by 3 bases, the J end by 7 bases, with 10 bases between. The CDR3 DNA sequence: TGCAGTGCTAGGGGCCAGGAGGAGCAGTACTTC. This translates into CSARGQEEQYF.

The gene calls are TRBV28 and TRBJ1-6, with D possibly matching TRBD1 (5 bases). The CDR3 extends over 17 amino acids. Germline V gene sequence: CDR1 MDHEN, CDR2 SYDVKM. Trimming removed 6 bases from V and 6 bases from J, with 21 bases in between. Here the CDR3 DNA reads TGTGCCAGCAGCTACTCGGGGCCAGACGATCTTAATTCACCCCTCCACTTT. Translating it yields CASSYSGPDDLNSPLHF.

The chain has TRBV28 and TRBJ2-7, with 8 nucleotides matching TRBD1. This CDR3 has 15 residues. The germline V gene has CDR1 MDHEN and CDR2 SYDVKM. With 5 bases clipped from V and 4 bases from J, the junction kept 10 bases outside the gene matches. CDR3 coding DNA: TGTGCCAGCAGTGCGCTAACAGGGGGGAAGTACGAGCAGTACTTC. Protein: CASSALTGGKYEQYF.

The V call is TRBV5-5, the J call TRBJ1-5; 7 bases map to TRBD1. With 2 bases clipped from V and 1 base from J, the junction kept 6 bases outside the gene matches. Per the germline V gene, CDR1 is SGHKS and CDR2 is YYEKEE (reference sequence). This CDR3 is 16 amino acids long. The CDR3 loop reads CASSFTGTESNQPQHF. The DNA of the CDR3 is TGTGCCAGCAGCTTCACCGGGACAGAGAGCAATCAGCCCCAGCATTTT.

The chain's CDR3 is CASSPTGGISSYNSPLHF. Here the CDR3 DNA reads TGTGCCAGCAGTCCGACAGGGGGAATTAGCTCCTATAATTCACCCCTCCACTTT. The V and J genes are TRBV14 and TRBJ1-6, with TRBD1 matching over 9 bases. CDR1 and CDR2 from the germline V gene are SGHDN and FVKESK. The CDR3 length is 18 residues. V was pared by 6 bases and J by 0 bases, with 9 bases of the junction left unmatched.

This clonotype was found many times. This rearrangement joins TRBV2 to TRBJ1-4; no definite D call. Germline V gene lookup returns CDR1 SNHLY and CDR2 FYNNEI. This CDR3 spans 13 amino acids. V gave up 3 bases and J gave up 8 bases, with 10 bases separating them. The CDR3 DNA reads as TGTGCCAGCAGTGAGAGGGTTGGCGAAAAACTGTTTTTT. Encoded protein: CASSERVGEKLFF.

This clonotype was detected only a few times. The chain uses TRBV5-1 and TRBJ2-7, with D maybe TRBD2 (6 bases). This CDR3 is built from 14 residues. The V gene's germline CDR1 is SGHRS and CDR2 YFSETQ. The V end was cut by 5 bases, the J end by 3 bases, with 15 bases between. CDR3 protein: CASRVGEVRYEQYF. DNA for the CDR3: TGCGCCAGCAGGGTGGGGGAGGTCCGCTACGAGCAGTACTTC.

J is TRBJ2-7 and V is TRBV20-1; 8 bases line up with TRBD1. Germline CDR1 is DFQATT and CDR2 is SNEGSKA (reference sequence). J lost 7 bases, V lost 6 bases, and 11 bases had no gene match. This CDR3 spans 13 amino acids. The CDR3 is CSAEIKQGGEQYF. In DNA, the CDR3 is TGCAGTGCAGAAATTAAACAGGGGGGTGAGCAGTACTTC.

The V call is TRBV3-1, the J call TRBJ2-7; a weak D match, TRBD2 (5 bases). The germline CDR1 and CDR2 sequences are LGHDT and YNNKEL (reference sequence). The CDR3 is made up of 14 amino acids. Trimming removed 0 bases at V and 5 bases at J, with 11 bases between. CDR3 in amino acids: CASSQDPAGDEQYF. In DNA form, the CDR3 reads TGTGCCAGCAGCCAAGATCCCGCCGGGGACGAGCAGTACTTC.

This clonotype was seen repeatedly, ten times or more. V is TRBV11-1 and J is TRBJ2-7; TRBD2 agrees at 9 bases. CDR1 and CDR2 (germline): SGHAT, FQDESV (reference sequence). V shed 2 bases, J shed 4 bases, and the junction held 3 bases outside the gene matches. The CDR3 is 14 residues long. The CDR3 region has the DNA TGTGCCAGCAGCTTACCTAGCGGGACATACGAGCAGTACTTC. Protein sequence: CASSLPSGTYEQYF. Variable domain in full (rest from reference TRBV11-1 and TRBJ2-7): EAEVAQSPRYKITEKSQAVAFWCDPISGHATLYWYRQILGQGPELLVQFQDESVVDDSQLPKDRFSAERLKGVDSTLKIQPAELGDSAMYLCASSLPSGTYEQYFGPGTRLTVT.

This clonotype was detected only a few times. V gene TRBV12-5 combines with J gene TRBJ2-5; the D is unclear. V was pared by 1 base and J by 5 bases, with 17 bases between. There are 16 residues in the CDR3. Germline CDR1 LGHNT, CDR2 FRNRAP. CDR3 nucleotides: TGTGCTAGTGGTTTGGCCCCCCTAGATAACACGGAGACCCAGTACTTC. As protein: CASGLAPLDNTETQYF.

About this clonotype: A far larger clone is just one base off, so this is likely a read error. The rearrangement joins TRBV13 to TRBJ2-7; 7 bases align to TRBD1. In germline, CDR1 is PRHDT, CDR2 FYEKMQ (reference sequence). V was clipped by 0 bases and J by 1 base; unmatched bases: 3. The CDR3 extends over 15 amino acids. CDR3 protein: CASSLGQGESYEQYF. The CDR3 nucleotides read TGTGCCAGCAGCTTAGGGCAGGGGGAGTCCTACGAGCAGTACTTC.

The V gene is TRBV7-9, the J gene TRBJ1-2, with D unresolved. V lost 3 bases and J 3 bases, leaving 14 bases between the germline ends. In germline, CDR1 is SEHNR, CDR2 FQNEAQ (reference sequence). The CDR3 is 15 amino acids. CDR3 nucleotides: TGTGCCAGCAGCTTCGACTCAGACCGATACTATGGCTACACCTTC. It translates to CASSFDSDRYYGYTF.

This clonotype appeared many times. J is TRBJ1-6 and V is TRBV28; possible D gene TRBD1, 5 bases. The V and J ends lost 2 bases and 10 bases respectively, with 12 bases between them. The CDR3 has 14 residues. The germline V gene encodes CDR1 MDHEN and CDR2 SYDVKM. As DNA, the CDR3 is TGTGCCAGCAGTTTACTGGGGGTTGGATCACCCCTCCACTTT. This codes for CASSLLGVGSPLHF. Based on the CDR3 plus reference TRBV28 and TRBJ1-6, the full variable domain is DVKVTQSSRYLVKRTGEKVFLECVQDMDHENMFWYRQDPGLGLRLIYFSYDVKMKEKGDIPEGYSVSREKKERFSLILESASTNQTSMYLCASSLLGVGSPLHFGNGTRLTVT.

This clonotype was seen many times. The V and J genes are TRBV2 and TRBJ1-2; D call uncertain. The CDR3 is 13 residues long. Germline lookup yields CDR1 SNHLY and CDR2 FYNNEI. V gave up 2 bases and J gave up 4 bases, with 8 bases separating them. CDR3 nucleotide sequence: TGTGCCAGCAGTGAATGGTCAGGCTATGGCTACACCTTC. Encoded protein: CASSEWSGYGYTF.